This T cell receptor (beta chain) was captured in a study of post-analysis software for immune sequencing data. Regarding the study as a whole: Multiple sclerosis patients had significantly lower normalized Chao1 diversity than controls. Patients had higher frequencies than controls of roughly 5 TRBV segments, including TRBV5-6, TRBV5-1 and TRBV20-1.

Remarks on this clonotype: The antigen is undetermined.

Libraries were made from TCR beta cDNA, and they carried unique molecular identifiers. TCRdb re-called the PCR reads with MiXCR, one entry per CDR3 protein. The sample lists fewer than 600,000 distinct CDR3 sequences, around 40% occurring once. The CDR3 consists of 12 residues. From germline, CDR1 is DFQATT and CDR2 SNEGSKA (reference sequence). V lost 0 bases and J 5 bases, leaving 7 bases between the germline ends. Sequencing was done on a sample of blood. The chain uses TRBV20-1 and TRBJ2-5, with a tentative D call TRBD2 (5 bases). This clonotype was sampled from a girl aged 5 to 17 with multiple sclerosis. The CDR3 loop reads CSAREKRETQYF. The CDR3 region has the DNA TGCAGTGCTAGAGAAAAGCGGGAGACCCAGTACTTC.